Detailed here is one T cell receptor (beta chain). Its specificity is not known. No fewer than 7 million PBMCs went into each sample. This sample stems from a study of blood T cells in healthy people across ages. Regarding the study as a whole: Whereas aged donors had fewer naive CD4+ cells, long-lived donors had more of them and higher diversity.

Germline assignment: CDR1 SGDLS and CDR2 YYNGEE. This CDR3 comprises 14 residues. V shed 4 bases, J shed 9 bases, and the junction held 9 bases outside the gene matches. Through a sample-barcoded 5' primer and a J-beta primer mix, a second PCR was run for about 6 to 11 cycles. TCRdb used MiXCR to reprocess the 5' RACE reads, holding one entry per CDR3 protein. The repertoire holds fewer than 1,000,000 distinct CDR3 sequences, with under 45% as singletons. The specimen sequenced was blood. This clonotype was sampled from a man aged 55 to 70 in good health. The gene calls are TRBV9 and TRBJ2-1; the match to TRBD2 covers 8 bases. The CDR3: CASSSRLAGSEQFF. The CDR3 DNA reads as TGTGCCAGCAGCTCCCGGTTAGCGGGAAGTGAGCAGTTCTTC.